These T cell receptor beta chains were read from a single sample in a study of OX40 agonist ivuxolimab in advanced cancers. Sequencing used immunoSEQ multiplex PCR; TCRdb keeps in-frame clones, though not all of them. The sample has roughly 66,000 clones; less than 90% are singletons. This material consisted of CD4+ or CD8+ T cells sorted from blood, taken in a trial of the OX40 agonist ivuxolimab. The receptors stem from an adult with an advanced solid tumor such as melanoma, head and neck, liver or kidney cancer. CDR3s include the opening cysteine and the closing phenylalanine or tryptophan. Fields, in order: V gene, D gene, clone size, J gene, CDR3 DNA, CDR3 protein. The D gene is left open where the match is weak. Only some rows state a clone size, as once, few, many or a class for expanded clones.

>TRBV7-2|-|-|TRBJ2-3
TGTGCCAGCAGCTGGGGGAAGGGGACAGATACGCAGTATTTT
CASSWGKGTDTQYF
>TRBV29-1|TRBD2|-|TRBJ2-7
TGCAGCGTTGCTCCTAGCGGGAGCGGCGAGCAGTACTTC
CSVAPSGSGEQYF
>TRBV14|TRBD1|-|TRBJ2-7
TGTGCCAGCCCGGCACGGACAGGTTTTTCCTACGAGCAGTACTTC
CASPARTGFSYEQYF
>TRBV7-2|-|-|TRBJ2-2
TGTGCCAGCAGCTTAGCGTCAGGTGGCACCGGGGAGCTGTTTTTT
CASSLASGGTGELFF
>TRBV6-4|-|once|TRBJ2-3
TGTGCCAGCAGTGAGGACAGACTTACAGATACGCAGTATTTT
CASSEDRLTDTQYF
>TRBV6-1|TRBD1|-|TRBJ2-1
TGTGCCAGCATTGGGCAGGGGGTTTACAATGAGCAGTTCTTC
CASIGQGVYNEQFF
>TRBV15|TRBD1|-|TRBJ2-3
TGTGCCACCAGCAGAGCCCAGGGGGCAGATACGCAGTATTTT
CATSRAQGADTQYF
>TRBV7-7|-|-|TRBJ2-1
TGTGCCAGCAGCCCTTCCCCGGCAGGGCGCCACAATGAGCAGTTCTTC
CASSPSPAGRHNEQFF
>TRBV11-2|-|-|TRBJ2-5
TGTGCCAGCAGCTTAGATTCAGAGACCCAGTACTTC
CASSLDSETQYF
>TRBV6-1|-|-|TRBJ2-7
TGTGCCAGCTACCCCGGGACGGGGACCTACGAGCAGTACTTC
CASYPGTGTYEQYF
>TRBV7-9|-|-|TRBJ2-5
TGTGCCAGCAACTCCCAAGCGTACCAAGAGACCCAGTACTTC
CASNSQAYQETQYF
>TRBV5-1|TRBD1|-|TRBJ2-1
TGCGCCAGCAGCTTGCAGGGGGCGTCCTACAATGAGCAGTTCTTC
CASSLQGASYNEQFF
>TRBV6-1|TRBD2|-|TRBJ2-7
TGTGCCAGCAGTGTAAATGTGAGGGCTAGCGGGAATGGCGAGCAGTACTTC
CASSVNVRASGNGEQYF
>TRBV27|TRBD1|once|TRBJ2-7
TGTGCCAGCAGTCCTGTTAGGGACAGGGGGTCCTACGAGCAGTACTTC
CASSPVRDRGSYEQYF
>TRBV14|TRBD1|-|TRBJ2-7
TGTGCCAGCAGCCAAGACCTTGACAGGGGGCAGTACTTC
CASSQDLDRGQYF
>TRBV27|-|few|TRBJ2-2
TGTGCCACCCTGGCAGGGTTAAACGGGGAGCTGTTTTTT
CATLAGLNGELFF
>TRBV9|-|-|TRBJ2-5
TGTGCCAGCAATACTCAGGGGGGAAAAGAGACCCAGTACTTC
CASNTQGGKETQYF
>TRBV19|-|-|TRBJ1-1
TGTGCCAGTAGTATAGAAGGGGTTTACACTGAAGCTTTCTTT
CASSIEGVYTEAFF